This TCR beta chain was profiled in a study of radiation and T cells in renal cell carcinoma. Overall study context: Nephrectomy followed 15 Gy stereotactic body radiation by 4 weeks. Study-wide points: Pretreatment tumor biopsies were lacking, so baseline clonotypes are unknown. In blood, top tumor clones expanded by 2 weeks, shrinking by 4.

CDR1 GTSNPN and CDR2 SVGIG come from the germline V gene (reference sequence). The CDR3 runs to 14 residues. V shed 3 bases and J shed 4 bases, with 15 bases lying between them. Sequenced by immunoSEQ multiplex PCR; TCRdb stores in-frame clones only, minus some. The sample holds about 49,000 clones; roughly 80% are singletons and the top ten take 31%. Regarding time point: baseline pretreatment blood. This sample's treatment: 15 Gy SBRT to primary tumor, nephrectomy 4 weeks later. This clone was picked up one time. Its antigen is as yet unknown. The chain recombines TRBV30 with TRBJ1-2; possible D gene TRBD1, 5 bases. The TCR sequence derives from a woman aged 65 to 85 with renal cell carcinoma. The material was blood, obtained from a patient whose treatment included radiotherapy and nephrectomy. The CDR3 region has the DNA TGTGCCTGGAGCTACCGGGGGGACTTCTATGGCTACACCTTC. Amino acid sequence: CAWSYRGDFYGYTF. Full variable domain (remainder filled in from reference TRBV30 and TRBJ1-2): SQTIHQWPATLVQPVGSPLSLECTVEGTSNPNLYWYRQAAGRGLQLLFYSVGIGQISSEVPQNLSASRPQDRQFILSSKKLLLSDSGFYLCAWSYRGDFYGYTFGSGTRLTVV.